This T cell receptor beta chain stems from a study of cytomegalovirus exposure and HLA in healthy donors. Regarding the study as a whole: An Asian-associated ancestry cluster reportedly showed fewer N-insertions than the approximately 690-donor mean in a later analysis.

Per the germline V gene, CDR1 is SGHDT and CDR2 is YYEEEE. V lost 0 bases and J 3 bases, leaving 9 bases between the germline ends. The CDR3 extends over 14 amino acids. Both 60 Vbeta primers and 13 Jbeta primers went into the PCR. Only in-frame clones appear in the TCRdb table, and some are missing; sequencing was by immunoSEQ multiplex PCR. Of about 98,000 clones in the sample, around 80% were seen once. Concerning this clone: What it binds is not known. This specimen includes other DNA sequences encoding the same CDR3.

The genes are TRBV5-6 and TRBJ1-2; D might be TRBD1 (5 bases). Specimen: PBMCs. This TCR was recovered from a man aged 35-49 years in good health and CMV-seronegative. The CDR3 sequence: CASSLGAGDYGYTF. The CDR3 DNA sequence: TGTGCCAGCAGCTTGGGAGCGGGGGACTATGGCTACACCTTC.